This TCR beta chain was identified during a study of blood T cell repertoires in COVID-19. Looking at the study overall: Samples taken during acute and convalescent COVID-19 were collected in the United States, Italy and Spain.

Clones were read by immunoSEQ multiplex PCR, and TCRdb kept only the in-frame ones, dropping some. Found here are 250,000 to 350,000 clones, 80% to 90% of them singletons; the top ten hold approximately 3%. The CDR3 has 13 residues. Germline V CDR1 and CDR2: GTSNPN, SVGIG (reference sequence). V lost 4 bases to trimming and J lost 2 bases, with 11 bases between them. Sequenced material: peripheral blood. The TCR sequence derives from a woman in her 30s with active or convalescent COVID-19. The rearrangement joins TRBV30 to TRBJ2-5; D is unclear. The CDR3 loop is CAWTGPLQETQYF. The CDR3 nucleotides read TGTGCCTGGACAGGCCCATTACAAGAGACCCAGTACTTC.